The clone carrying this TCR beta chain occurred a few times. As yet, its antigen is unknown. Individual cDNA molecules were tagged with unique molecular identifiers. TCRdb reprocessed the 5' RACE reads via MiXCR and lists one record per CDR3 protein. This repertoire shows 85,000 to 100,000 distinct CDR3 sequences, around a sixth found once; its top ten account for approximately 5.1%. The data derive from a study of early T cells in non-severe SARS-CoV-2 infection. Per the germline V gene, CDR1 is WNHNN and CDR2 is SYGVQD (reference sequence). The CDR3 totals 9 residues. V lost 10 bases and J 6 bases, leaving 4 bases between the germline ends. Study-level findings and limits: VDJdb matches were skewed toward anti-spike CD8 T cell responses.

This specimen was whole blood, taken at baseline. V and J are TRBV10-1 and TRBJ1-5; D remains ambiguous. The source of this sequence is an adult who was a healthcare worker with PCR-confirmed SARS-CoV-2 infection or an uninfected control (not recorded which). The CDR3 reads CAKCQPQHF. Written as DNA, the CDR3 is TGCGCCAAATGTCAGCCCCAGCATTTT.